Reported below is one T cell receptor (beta chain). Its antigen is undetermined. The data belong to a study of CD8+CD57+ T cells in acquired aplastic anemia. Study overall: Sorted CD4+ and CD8+ cells yielded DNA averaging approximately 3 ug. Average CD4+ read depth in healthy donors was some 9.9 million reads.

It was genomic DNA that served as the template for profiling TCR beta VDJ and CDR3. TCRdb re-analysed the reads in MiXCR, keeping a single row per CDR3 protein. The data show about 160,000 distinct CDR3 sequences, approximately 43% seen once. The CDR3 totals 16 residues. V lost 6 bases and J lost 6; bases outside the gene matches: 19. Per the germline V gene, CDR1 is DFQATT and CDR2 is SNEGSKA (reference sequence). General study findings and limits: Patients had around 30 CD8+ CDR3 sequences in common with controls (the shared set).

Source material: sorted CD4+, CD8+, or CD8+CD57+ T cells (not recorded which) from PBMCs. The receptor was derived from a human donor in good health. J is TRBJ2-5 and V is TRBV20-1; 7 bases are a match to TRBD2. CDR3 DNA sequence: TGCAGTGCAAGGTTCGGGGGGACGGGAATTTGGAAGACCCAGTACTTC. Amino acid sequence: CSARFGGTGIWKTQYF.